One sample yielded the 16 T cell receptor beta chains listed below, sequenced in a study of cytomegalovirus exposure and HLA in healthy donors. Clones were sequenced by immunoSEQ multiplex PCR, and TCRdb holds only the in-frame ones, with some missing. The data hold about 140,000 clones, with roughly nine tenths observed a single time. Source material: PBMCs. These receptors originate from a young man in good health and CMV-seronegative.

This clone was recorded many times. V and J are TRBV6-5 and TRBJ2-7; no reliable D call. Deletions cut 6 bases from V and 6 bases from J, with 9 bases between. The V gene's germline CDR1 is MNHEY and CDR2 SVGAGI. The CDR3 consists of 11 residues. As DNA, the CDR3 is TGTGCCAGCAGCCTCGGCGGCGAGCAGTACTTC. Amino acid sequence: CASSLGGEQYF.

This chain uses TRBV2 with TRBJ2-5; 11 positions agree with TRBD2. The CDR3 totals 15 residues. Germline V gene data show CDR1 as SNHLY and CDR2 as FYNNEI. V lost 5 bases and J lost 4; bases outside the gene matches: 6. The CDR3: CASSPHTSGRETQYF. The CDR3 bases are TGTGCCAGCAGTCCCCATACTAGCGGGAGAGAGACCCAGTACTTC. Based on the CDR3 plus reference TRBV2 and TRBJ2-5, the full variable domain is EPEVTQTPSHQVTQMGQEVILRCVPISNHLYFYWYRQILGQKVEFLVSFYNNEISEKSEIFDDQFSVERPDGSNFTLKIRSTKLEDSAMYFCASSPHTSGRETQYFGPGTRLLVL.

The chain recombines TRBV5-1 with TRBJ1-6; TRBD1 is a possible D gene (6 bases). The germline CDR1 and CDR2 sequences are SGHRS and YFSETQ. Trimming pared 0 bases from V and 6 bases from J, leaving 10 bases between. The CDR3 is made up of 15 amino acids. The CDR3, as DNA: TGCGCCAGCAGCTTGGCTGGCAGGGGTAATTCACCCCTCCACTTT. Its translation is CASSLAGRGNSPLHF.

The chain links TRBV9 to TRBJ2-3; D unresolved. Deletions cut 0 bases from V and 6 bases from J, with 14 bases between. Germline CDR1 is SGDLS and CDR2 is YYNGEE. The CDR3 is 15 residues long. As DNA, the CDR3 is TGTGCCAGCAGCGTAGGCTGGCACCGCCTGGATACGCAGTATTTT. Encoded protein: CASSVGWHRLDTQYF.

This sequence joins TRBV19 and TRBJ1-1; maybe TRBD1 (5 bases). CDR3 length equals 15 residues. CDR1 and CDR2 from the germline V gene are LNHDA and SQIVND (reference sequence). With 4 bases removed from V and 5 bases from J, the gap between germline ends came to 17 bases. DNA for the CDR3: TGTGCCAGTAGTAACCCGGGGGTTTGGGAGACTGAAGCTTTCTTT. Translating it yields CASSNPGVWETEAFF.

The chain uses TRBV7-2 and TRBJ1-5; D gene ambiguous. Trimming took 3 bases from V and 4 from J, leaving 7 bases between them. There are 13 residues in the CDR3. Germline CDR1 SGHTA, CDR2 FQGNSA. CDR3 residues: CASSLQENQPQHF. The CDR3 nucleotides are TGTGCCAGCAGCTTGCAGGAAAATCAGCCCCAGCATTTT.

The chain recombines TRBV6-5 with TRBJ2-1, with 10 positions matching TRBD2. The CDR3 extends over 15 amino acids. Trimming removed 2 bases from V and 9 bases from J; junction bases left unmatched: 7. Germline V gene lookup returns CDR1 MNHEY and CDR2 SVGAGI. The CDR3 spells CASSYDTSGAGEQFF. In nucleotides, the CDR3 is TGTGCCAGCAGTTACGATACTAGCGGGGCCGGTGAGCAGTTCTTC.

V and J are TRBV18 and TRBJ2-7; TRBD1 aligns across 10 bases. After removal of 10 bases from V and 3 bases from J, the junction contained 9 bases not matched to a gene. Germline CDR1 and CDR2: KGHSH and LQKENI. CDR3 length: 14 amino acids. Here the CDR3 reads CATRGGTGDYEQYF. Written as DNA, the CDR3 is TGTGCCACCCGAGGGGGGACAGGGGACTACGAGCAGTACTTC.

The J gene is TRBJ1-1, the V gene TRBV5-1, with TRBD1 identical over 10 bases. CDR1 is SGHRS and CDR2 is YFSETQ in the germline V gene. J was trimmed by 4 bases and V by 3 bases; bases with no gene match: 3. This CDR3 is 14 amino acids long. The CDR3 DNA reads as TGCGCCAGCAGCTCCGGGACAGGGGTCACTGAAGCTTTCTTT. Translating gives CASSSGTGVTEAFF.

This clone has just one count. In nucleotides, the CDR3 is TGTGCCAGCAGCTACGGTTACAATGAGCAGTTCTTC. Protein product: CASSYGYNEQFF. V and J are TRBV11-3 and TRBJ2-1; D unresolved. This CDR3 spans 12 amino acids. Germline V gene data show CDR1 as SGHNT and CDR2 as YENEEA. V was shortened by 4 bases and J by 4 bases, with 5 bases between the two germline ends.

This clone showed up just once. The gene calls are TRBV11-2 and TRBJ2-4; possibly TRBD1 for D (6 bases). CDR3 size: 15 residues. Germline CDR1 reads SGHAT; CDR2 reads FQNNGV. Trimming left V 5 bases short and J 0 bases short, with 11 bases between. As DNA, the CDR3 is TGTGCCAGCAGCACCCTGACAGGAGCCAAAAACATTCAGTACTTC. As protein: CASSTLTGAKNIQYF.

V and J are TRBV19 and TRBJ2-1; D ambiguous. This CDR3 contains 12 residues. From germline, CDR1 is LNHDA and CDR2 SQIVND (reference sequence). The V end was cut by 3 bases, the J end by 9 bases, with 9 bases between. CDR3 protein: CASSIRRGEQFF. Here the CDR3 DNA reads TGTGCCAGTAGTATCAGGCGTGGTGAGCAGTTCTTC.

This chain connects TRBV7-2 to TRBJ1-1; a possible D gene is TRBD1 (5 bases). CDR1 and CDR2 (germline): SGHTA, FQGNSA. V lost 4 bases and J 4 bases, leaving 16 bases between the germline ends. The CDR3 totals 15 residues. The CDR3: CASSSGSVRATEAFF. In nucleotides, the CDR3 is TGTGCCAGCAGCTCAGGATCGGTCAGGGCCACTGAAGCTTTCTTT.

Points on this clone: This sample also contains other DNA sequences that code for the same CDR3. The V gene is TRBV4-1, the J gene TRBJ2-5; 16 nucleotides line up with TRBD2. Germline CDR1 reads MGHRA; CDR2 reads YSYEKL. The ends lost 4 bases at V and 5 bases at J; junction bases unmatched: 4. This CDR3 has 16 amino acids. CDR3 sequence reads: CASSPGLAGGRETQYF. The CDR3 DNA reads TGCGCCAGCAGCCCGGGACTAGCGGGGGGGCGGGAGACCCAGTACTTC.

The CDR3 nucleotides read TGTGCCAGCAGCCAGGGCCCATGGGCTGAAGCTTTCTTT. Amino acids: CASSQGPWAEAFF. V and J are TRBV4-2 and TRBJ1-1; no clear D gene. The CDR3 totals 13 residues. Deletions cut 3 bases from V and 6 bases from J, with 11 bases between. From germline, CDR1 is LGHNA and CDR2 YNFKEQ.

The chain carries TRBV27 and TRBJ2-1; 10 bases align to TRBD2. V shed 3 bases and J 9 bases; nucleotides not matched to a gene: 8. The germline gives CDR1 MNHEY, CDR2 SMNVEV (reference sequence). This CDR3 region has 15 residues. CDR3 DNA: TGTGCCAGCAGTTTCCAGCGGGGGGGCCATGGTGAGCAGTTCTTC. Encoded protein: CASSFQRGGHGEQFF.